These 27 T cell receptor beta chains share one sample of origin, sequenced in a study of response to subunit inactivated influenza vaccine. Using its own MiXCR run on the RT-PCR reads, TCRdb lists one record per CDR3 protein. The data contain approximately 200,000 distinct CDR3 sequences, roughly an eighth of them singletons. The material was CD8+ T cells sorted from PBMCs, obtained roughly 5 days after vaccination. These TCRs come from a man between 45 and 60 years old who received an inactivated influenza vaccine.

This clonotype turned up a few times. The CDR3 bases are TGTGCCAGCTCACCCTTCGACAGGTCGGTAAACGAGCAGTACTTC. Amino acid sequence: CASSPFDRSVNEQYF. This chain connects TRBV18 to TRBJ2-7; possible D gene TRBD1, 6 bases. Between the trimmed V and J ends, which lost 3 bases and 5 bases, there was a span of 17 bases. This CDR3 contains 15 residues. The V gene's germline CDR1 is KGHSH and CDR2 LQKENI.

The rearrangement links TRBV15 to TRBJ1-2, with 7 bases matching TRBD1. This CDR3 comprises 15 residues. Germline V gene data show CDR1 as LNHNV and CDR2 as YYDKDF (reference sequence). V was pared by 0 bases and J by 4 bases, with 5 bases of the junction left unmatched. CDR3 in amino acids: CATSRDHGTAYGYTF. As DNA, the CDR3 is TGTGCCACCAGCAGAGATCATGGGACAGCCTATGGCTACACCTTC. Filled out from reference TRBV15 and TRBJ1-2, the complete variable domain reads DAMVIQNPRYQVTQFGKPVTLSCSQTLNHNVMYWYQQKSSQAPKLLFHYYDKDFNNEADTPDNFQSRRPNTSFCFLDIRSPGLGDTAMYLCATSRDHGTAYGYTFGSGTRLTVV.

V usage is TRBV24-1 and J usage is TRBJ2-7; D call uncertain. This CDR3 is 13 amino acids long. The V end lost 6 bases, the J end lost 3 bases, and 11 bases lay between the germline ends. Germline V gives CDR1 KGHDR, CDR2 SFDVKD. This CDR3 is CATSPHASYEQYF. The CDR3 DNA follows: TGTGCCACCAGTCCTCACGCCAGCTACGAGCAGTACTTC.

This clonotype showed up just a few times. This chain connects TRBV9 to TRBJ2-7, with D possibly matching TRBD2 (5 bases). The CDR3 totals 13 residues. V was pared by 4 bases and J by 1 base, with 9 bases between. Germline values: CDR1 SGDLS, CDR2 YYNGEE. CDR3 in amino acids: CASSSGNSYEQYF. CDR3 nucleotide sequence: TGTGCCAGCAGCTCCGGGAATTCCTACGAGCAGTACTTC.

The V and J genes are TRBV12-3 or TRBV12-4 and TRBJ1-5; unclear D gene. The V end lost 0 bases, the J end lost 7 bases, and 10 bases lay between the germline ends. This CDR3 region has 14 residues. The CDR3 bases are TGTGCCAGCAGTTTAGCACTGGGAGGGCAGCCCCAGCATTTT. Protein: CASSLALGGQPQHF.

This clonotype was picked up a small number of times. The V and J genes are TRBV20-1 and TRBJ2-2; D is undetermined. The CDR3 covers 15 residues. Per the germline V gene, CDR1 is DFQATT and CDR2 is SNEGSKA (reference sequence). Trimming cost V 6 bases and J 3 bases, with 17 bases left between them. DNA of the CDR3: TGCAGTGCCCGCATCTCCGGGCTGGACACCGGGGAGCTGTTTTTT. Translation: CSARISGLDTGELFF.

The V and J genes are TRBV9 and TRBJ2-3, with 12 bases aligning to TRBD2. The V and J ends lost 3 bases and 2 bases, in that order; junction bases with no gene match: 7. Germline V gene sequence: CDR1 SGDLS, CDR2 YYNGEE. This CDR3 comprises 17 residues. The CDR3 nucleotides read TGTGCCAGCAGCGCCCTAGCGGGAGGGCCCCACACAGATACGCAGTATTTT. Translated, it gives CASSALAGGPHTDTQYF.

This clonotype was counted between two and nine times. This rearrangement joins TRBV12-3 or TRBV12-4 to TRBJ1-1; D gene unclear. The CDR3 covers 11 residues. Trimming cost V 5 bases and J 5 bases, with 6 bases left between them. The CDR3 nucleotides are TGTGCCAGCAGTCCATCTACTGAAGCTTTCTTT. It encodes CASSPSTEAFF.

This clonotype was detected only a few times. The chain combines TRBV12-3 or TRBV12-4 with TRBJ2-1, with TRBD2 identical over 9 bases. There are 14 residues in the CDR3. V gave up 5 bases and J gave up 9 bases; unmatched junction bases: 8. The CDR3 is CASSLSGRGSEQFF. CDR3 sequence (DNA): TGTGCCAGCAGTCTTAGCGGGAGAGGGAGTGAGCAGTTCTTC.

This clonotype was seen many times. The rearrangement joins TRBV3-1 to TRBJ2-5; 10 nucleotides align to TRBD1. Germline loops: CDR1 LGHDT, CDR2 YNNKEL (reference sequence). The CDR3 loop spans 17 amino acids. With 1 base clipped from V and 1 base from J, the junction kept 6 bases outside the gene matches. The CDR3 is CASSQVRGQGGQETQYF. The CDR3 DNA is TGTGCCAGCAGCCAAGTCAGAGGACAGGGGGGCCAAGAGACCCAGTACTTC.

This clonotype was seen repeatedly, ten times or more. This chain links TRBV6-2 or TRBV6-3 with TRBJ1-1; D call uncertain. Trimming removed 8 bases from V and 2 bases from J, with 9 bases in between. This CDR3 has 12 residues. CDR1 is MNHEY and CDR2 is SVGEGT in the germline V gene. The CDR3 nucleotides are TGTGCCAGCGGCAGACTTAACACTGAAGCTTTCTTT. This sequence encodes CASGRLNTEAFF.

The V gene is TRBV29-1, the J gene TRBJ2-1, with 13 bases lining up with TRBD2. Germline V gives CDR1 SQVTM, CDR2 ANQGSEA. The CDR3 has 18 residues. V lost 6 bases, J lost 0 bases, and 11 bases stayed unmatched. This CDR3 is CSVAGTSGIHYSYNEQFF. For the CDR3, the DNA is TGCAGCGTGGCCGGGACTAGCGGGATTCATTACTCCTACAATGAGCAGTTCTTC.

CDR3 nucleotide sequence: TGCGCCAGCAGCTTGGGTGCAGGGATGAACACTGAAGCTTTCTTT. It is translated as CASSLGAGMNTEAFF. The chain employs TRBV5-1 and TRBJ1-1; TRBD1 might be the D (5 bases). The CDR3 runs 15 residues. CDR1 is SGHRS and CDR2 is YFSETQ in the germline V gene. Trimming left V 0 bases short and J 0 bases short, with 9 bases between.

The chain has TRBV5-5 and TRBJ2-3, with 13 positions matching TRBD2. The CDR3 totals 17 residues. Looked up from germline, CDR1 is SGHKS and CDR2 is YYEKEE (reference sequence). V was clipped by 3 bases and J by 7 bases; unmatched bases: 11. CDR3 in DNA: TGTGCCAGCAGCTCCGTCGGACTAGCGGGGGATCCATATACGCAGTATTTT. Protein sequence: CASSSVGLAGDPYTQYF.

Ten or more counts support this clonotype. The rearrangement joins TRBV11-2 to TRBJ2-1, with 7 nucleotides matching TRBD2. The CDR3 is 16 amino acids. Germline trimming cut 1 base from V and 0 bases from J; bases unmatched to any gene: 3. The germline CDR1 and CDR2 sequences are SGHAT and FQNNGV. Here the CDR3 DNA reads TGTGCCAGCAGCTTAGTTCTAGCGGACTCCTACAATGAGCAGTTCTTC. It encodes CASSLVLADSYNEQFF. The complete variable domain, with remaining parts taken from reference TRBV11-2 and TRBJ2-1, reads EAGVAQSPRYKIIEKRQSVAFWCNPISGHATLYWYQQILGQGPKLLIQFQNNGVVDDSQLPKDRFSAERLKGVDSTLKIQPAKLEDSAVYLCASSLVLADSYNEQFFGPGTRLTVL.

V usage is TRBV14 and J usage is TRBJ1-2; TRBD1 agrees at 7 bases. The germline V gene has CDR1 SGHDN and CDR2 FVKESK. J lost 8 bases, V lost 0 bases, and 9 bases had no gene match. The CDR3 loop spans 15 amino acids. The CDR3 DNA follows: TGTGCCAGCAGCCAAGAGGCAGGGGGGAGAAGAGGCTACACCTTC. Its translation is CASSQEAGGRRGYTF. The variable domain in full, completed from reference TRBV14 and TRBJ1-2, reads EAGVTQFPSHSVIEKGQTVTLRCDPISGHDNLYWYRRVMGKEIKFLLHFVKESKQDESGMPNNRFLAERTGGTYSTLKVQPAELEDSGVYFCASSQEAGGRRGYTFGSGTRLTVV.

V usage is TRBV7-8 and J usage is TRBJ2-7; no definite D call. V lost 2 bases and J lost 0, with 5 bases in between. The CDR3 sequence is 13 residues long. Germline V gene data show CDR1 as SGHVS and CDR2 as FQNEAQ. This CDR3 is CASSLRTSYEQYF. In DNA form, the CDR3 reads TGTGCCAGCAGCTTACGGACCTCCTACGAGCAGTACTTC.

A few counts support this clonotype. CDR3 nucleotide sequence: TGTGCCAGCAGCCAAGAAACTAGCGGTACCTACAATGAGCAGTTCTTC. Residues: CASSQETSGTYNEQFF. This sequence joins TRBV14 and TRBJ2-1, with 8 bases aligning to TRBD2. The germline V gene encodes CDR1 SGHDN and CDR2 FVKESK. The junction had 3 bases not matched to a gene; V was cut back by 0 bases and J by 2 bases. This CDR3 is 16 amino acids long.

The chain uses TRBV24-1 and TRBJ2-7; TRBD2 is a possible D gene (5 bases). With 4 bases removed from V and 5 bases from J, the gap between germline ends came to 17 bases. From germline, CDR1 is KGHDR and CDR2 SFDVKD. This CDR3 region has 15 residues. CDR3 DNA sequence: TGTGCCACCAGTGACCCCCGCAAGGGAGAAAACGAGCAGTACTTC. This codes for CATSDPRKGENEQYF.

This clonotype was counted between two and nine times. The gene calls are TRBV4-3 and TRBJ2-7; D perhaps matches TRBD1 (5 bases). This CDR3 comprises 13 residues. CDR1 and CDR2 from the germline V gene are LGHNA and YSLEER. Trimming took off 3 bases at V and 0 bases at J, with 6 bases between the two ends. CDR3 residues: CASSQDNSYEQYF. The CDR3 DNA sequence: TGCGCCAGCAGCCAGGACAACTCCTACGAGCAGTACTTC.

This clonotype has ten or more counts. The rearrangement uses TRBV29-1 and TRBJ2-7, with D perhaps given as TRBD1 or TRBD2 (5 bases each). Germline values: CDR1 SQVTM, CDR2 ANQGSEA. Trimming took 4 bases from V and 0 from J, leaving 10 bases between them. This CDR3 comprises 13 residues. The CDR3 sequence is CSVVGGISYEQYF. In nucleotides, the CDR3 is TGCAGCGTTGTTGGGGGTATCTCCTACGAGCAGTACTTC.

The chain carries TRBV21-1 and TRBJ2-5; the table names TRBD2, a call not compared with the DNA. TRBV21-1 is a pseudogene segment. The CDR3 is made up of 16 amino acids. The CDR3 here is CASSQRNRLAQETQYF. Here the CDR3 DNA reads TGTGCCAGCAGCCAAAGGAATCGGCTAGCACAAGAGACCCAGTACTTC.

This clonotype was counted at least ten times. This chain joins TRBV6-6 and TRBJ1-5; no definite D call. The germline V gene encodes CDR1 MNHNY and CDR2 SVGAGI (reference sequence). V dropped 6 bases and J dropped 6 bases, with 9 bases sitting between them. The CDR3 length is 12 residues. As DNA, the CDR3 is TGTGCCAGCAGCCCCAGCGGTCAGCCCCAGCATTTT. Amino acids: CASSPSGQPQHF.

The sample holds one count of this clonotype. The gene calls are TRBV4-3 and TRBJ2-1; D is tentatively TRBD1 or TRBD2 (5 bases each). From germline, CDR1 is LGHNA and CDR2 YSLEER. The CDR3 runs 15 residues. V lost 2 bases to trimming and J lost 5 bases, with 13 bases between them. CDR3 sequence reads: CASSQTRDLNNEQFF. The CDR3 DNA is TGCGCCAGCAGCCAAACTAGGGACCTCAACAATGAGCAGTTCTTC.

The V call is TRBV28, the J call TRBJ2-3; unclear D gene. Germline V gene data show CDR1 as MDHEN and CDR2 as SYDVKM. V dropped 4 bases and J dropped 5 bases, with 19 bases sitting between them. The CDR3 loop spans 16 amino acids. The CDR3 coding sequence is TGTGCCAGCAGTTCACCCCGGCCACTCGAACGAGATACGCAGTATTTT. It is translated as CASSSPRPLERDTQYF.

The sample holds a few counts of this clonotype. This chain connects TRBV20-1 to TRBJ2-7; 11 bases are a match to TRBD2. The CDR3 spans 14 residues. J gave up 7 bases and V 0 bases, and 5 bases lay outside the gene matches. CDR1 DFQATT and CDR2 SNEGSKA come from the germline V gene (reference sequence). CDR3 sequence reads: CSARDLAGGGEQYF. The CDR3 coding sequence is TGCAGTGCTAGAGACCTAGCGGGAGGTGGGGAGCAGTACTTC.

This clonotype was recorded a few times. The chain is built from TRBV11-2 and TRBJ1-1; D remains unclear. The CDR3 is made up of 13 amino acids. Germline V gives CDR1 SGHAT, CDR2 FQNNGV. V gave up 4 bases and J gave up 1 base, with 7 bases separating them. The CDR3 is CASSWRQNTEAFF. DNA for the CDR3: TGTGCCAGCAGCTGGCGACAGAACACTGAAGCTTTCTTT.